The 18 T cell receptor beta chains below come from one sample, sequenced in a study of cytomegalovirus exposure and HLA in healthy donors. Both 60 Vbeta primers and 13 Jbeta primers went into the PCR. Profiled with immunoSEQ multiplex PCR; TCRdb holds only in-frame clones, not every one. The sample includes 65,000 to 100,000 clones, roughly 70% of them seen just once. Sequenced material: PBMCs. These receptors came from a man aged 40-49 years in good health and CMV-seronegative.

This clone was counted only a few times. The rearrangement uses TRBV15 and TRBJ2-1, with 7 positions matching TRBD1. The germline V gene encodes CDR1 LNHNV and CDR2 YYDKDF (reference sequence). Trimming at V came to 0 bases and at J to 9 bases, leaving 11 bases not matched to a gene. The CDR3 has 16 amino acids. CDR3 sequence reads: CATSRDEIRDSAEQFF. CDR3 coding DNA: TGTGCCACCAGCAGAGATGAAATCCGGGACAGCGCTGAGCAGTTCTTC.

The gene calls are TRBV2 and TRBJ1-1; D uncertain. In germline, CDR1 is SNHLY, CDR2 FYNNEI. Trimming took off 7 bases at V and 8 bases at J, with 11 bases between the two ends. The CDR3 contains 11 residues. CDR3: CASIFTPEAFF. CDR3 coding DNA: TGTGCCAGCATTTTCACACCGGAAGCTTTCTTT.

The chain joins TRBV6-5 to TRBJ1-2; D gene uncertain. V was trimmed by 2 bases and J by 1 base, leaving 11 bases between them. The germline V gene has CDR1 MNHEY and CDR2 SVGAGI. CDR3 size: 15 residues. The DNA of the CDR3 is TGTGCCAGCAGTTACGCCTTGGCGGTTAACTATGGCTACACCTTC. Its protein product is CASSYALAVNYGYTF.

This clone was seen more than once but under ten times. This chain connects TRBV5-1 to TRBJ2-1; the match to TRBD2 covers 9 bases. Trimming cost V 0 bases and J 2 bases; bases outside gene matches: 6. The germline CDR1 and CDR2 sequences are SGHRS and YFSETQ. This CDR3 has 17 residues. The chain's CDR3 is CASSLVAGGFPYNEQFF. The CDR3, as DNA: TGCGCCAGCAGCTTGGTGGCGGGGGGGTTTCCCTACAATGAGCAGTTCTTC.

V usage is TRBV10-3 and J usage is TRBJ2-1, with 13 bases matching TRBD2. Unmatched junction bases numbered 5, after V lost 8 bases and J lost 1 base. Germline V gene data show CDR1 as ENHRY and CDR2 as SYGVKD. The CDR3 spans 16 residues. This CDR3 reads CAIRTSGGGSYNEQFF. The DNA for the CDR3 is TGTGCCATCCGGACTAGCGGGGGTGGATCCTACAATGAGCAGTTCTTC.

The chain recombines TRBV23-1 with TRBJ2-7, with TRBD1 identical over 7 bases. TRBV23-1 is given ORF status, its function remaining uncertain. J lost 3 bases, V lost 8 bases, and 13 bases had no gene match. The length of the CDR3 is 15 residues. CDR3 bases: TGCGCCAGCCCAGAGACAGGGTGCTTTCTCTACGAGCAGTACTTC. This translates into CASPETGCFLYEQYF.

The rearrangement uses TRBV10-3 and TRBJ1-1; 9 bases agree with TRBD1. The CDR3 is made up of 13 amino acids. Trimming removed 7 bases from V and 5 bases from J; junction bases left unmatched: 5. The germline gives CDR1 ENHRY, CDR2 SYGVKD. CDR3 protein: CAIKGQGGTEAFF. CDR3 DNA sequence: TGTGCCATCAAGGGACAGGGTGGTACTGAAGCTTTCTTT.

A few counts support this clone. V usage is TRBV2 and J usage is TRBJ1-5; D remains ambiguous. Trimming removed 4 bases from V and 6 bases from J, with 13 bases in between. The CDR3 is 14 amino acids. Germline values: CDR1 SNHLY, CDR2 FYNNEI. Written as DNA, the CDR3 is TGTGCCAGCAGTGCCGAGGTTGGGAGTCAGCCCCAGCATTTT. Its protein product is CASSAEVGSQPQHF.

The chain is built from TRBV5-6 and TRBJ1-2; D is possibly TRBD1 (6 bases). Germline loops: CDR1 SGHDT, CDR2 YYEEEE. The CDR3 contains 15 residues. V lost 0 bases and J 4 bases, leaving 13 bases between the germline ends. DNA of the CDR3: TGTGCCAGCAGCTTGGGGACGGGACACTTCTATGGCTACACCTTC. It codes for CASSLGTGHFYGYTF.

This rearrangement joins TRBV28 to TRBJ1-1; TRBD1 matches at 7 bases. Per the germline V gene, CDR1 is MDHEN and CDR2 is SYDVKM. Trimming at V came to 6 bases and at J to 0 bases, leaving 4 bases not matched to a gene. The CDR3 length is 14 residues. CDR3: CASRRQGMNTEAFF. CDR3 in DNA: TGTGCCAGCAGAAGACAGGGAATGAACACTGAAGCTTTCTTT. Looking up the rest from reference TRBV28 and TRBJ1-1 gives the full variable domain: DVKVTQSSRYLVKRTGEKVFLECVQDMDHENMFWYRQDPGLGLRLIYFSYDVKMKEKGDIPEGYSVSREKKERFSLILESASTNQTSMYLCASRRQGMNTEAFFGQGTRLTVV.

This chain uses TRBV2 with TRBJ2-7; a possible D gene is TRBD1 (7 bases). The CDR3 runs to 16 residues. Germline CDR1 is SNHLY and CDR2 is FYNNEI. V lost 3 bases to trimming and J lost 3 bases, with 18 bases between them. The CDR3 DNA sequence: TGTGCCAGCAGTGAGTTTTGGACAGGAGGGGGCTACGAGCAGTACTTC. Amino acids: CASSEFWTGGGYEQYF.

This clone was detected a few times. Here the CDR3 reads CASSPYRELNTEAFF. CDR3 DNA: TGTGCCAGCAGCCCATACAGGGAATTGAACACTGAAGCTTTCTTT. This chain uses TRBV7-9 with TRBJ1-1; weak D call: TRBD1 (6 bases). The CDR3 has 15 residues. V lost 5 bases, J lost 0 bases, and 13 bases lay in between. Germline CDR1 is SEHNR and CDR2 is FQNEAQ (reference sequence).

The chain couples TRBV30 to TRBJ2-7; perhaps TRBD2 as D (7 bases). This CDR3 region has 13 residues. With 0 bases removed from V and 2 bases from J, the gap between germline ends came to 8 bases. Germline V gene sequence: CDR1 GTSNPN, CDR2 SVGIG (reference sequence). This CDR3 is CAWSVGGPYEQYF. In DNA, the CDR3 is TGTGCCTGGAGTGTCGGGGGGCCCTACGAGCAGTACTTC. Supplemented by reference TRBV30 and TRBJ2-7, the full variable domain reads SQTIHQWPATLVQPVGSPLSLECTVEGTSNPNLYWYRQAAGRGLQLLFYSVGIGQISSEVPQNLSASRPQDRQFILSSKKLLLSDSGFYLCAWSVGGPYEQYFGPGTRLTVT.

The chain has TRBV11-2 and TRBJ1-2; 7 nucleotides match TRBD1. The CDR3 contains 15 residues. V shed 1 base and J 6 bases; nucleotides not matched to a gene: 8. Germline CDR1 reads SGHAT; CDR2 reads FQNNGV. The CDR3 spells CASSLARGQSDGYTF. CDR3 sequence (DNA): TGTGCCAGCAGCTTAGCACGGGGACAGTCAGATGGCTACACCTTC.

The gene calls are TRBV28 and TRBJ1-1; tentative D call: TRBD1 (5 bases). Trimming took 2 bases from V and 8 from J, leaving 12 bases between them. Germline V lookup: CDR1 MDHEN, CDR2 SYDVKM. The CDR3 loop spans 13 amino acids. The CDR3 region has the DNA TGTGCCAGCAGTTTAGGAGGGGCCGCCGAAGCTTTCTTT. Translated, it gives CASSLGGAAEAFF. The complete variable domain, with remaining parts taken from reference TRBV28 and TRBJ1-1, reads DVKVTQSSRYLVKRTGEKVFLECVQDMDHENMFWYRQDPGLGLRLIYFSYDVKMKEKGDIPEGYSVSREKKERFSLILESASTNQTSMYLCASSLGGAAEAFFGQGTRLTVV.

Worth noting for this clone: The germline gene is not matched at one end of the junction; a read error may be the cause. The gene calls are TRBV4-3 and TRBJ1-6; D unresolved. Germline CDR1 reads LGHNA; CDR2 reads YSLEER. The CDR3 runs to 17 residues. The CDR3 nucleotides read TGCGCCAGCAGCCACCGCCCAGACGGCGCGGGGAATTCACTCCTCCACTTT. Its protein product is CASSHRPDGAGNSLLHF.

This rearrangement joins TRBV9 to TRBJ2-3; unclear D gene. The germline CDR1 and CDR2 sequences are SGDLS and YYNGEE. This CDR3 comprises 13 residues. Between the trimmed V and J ends, which lost 0 bases and 3 bases, there was a span of 5 bases. CDR3: CASSVAGTDTQYF. CDR3 nucleotide sequence: TGTGCCAGCAGCGTAGCCGGGACAGATACGCAGTATTTT.

The genes are TRBV27 and TRBJ1-2; possible D gene TRBD1, 5 bases. Germline V gene data show CDR1 as MNHEY and CDR2 as SMNVEV (reference sequence). Trimming took off 2 bases at V and 8 bases at J, with 15 bases between the two ends. The CDR3 has 14 amino acids. The CDR3 region has the DNA TGTGCCAGCAGTTTAAAGAGCCCAGCAGGGGGCTACACCTTC. The encoded protein is CASSLKSPAGGYTF.